A selection of T cell receptor beta chains follows, all from one sample in a study of cytomegalovirus exposure and HLA in healthy donors. Method: immunoSEQ multiplex PCR; TCRdb's copy keeps in-frame clones and lacks some. Among 140,000 to 150,000 clones listed, about 8.9% were seen once. Sequenced sample: PBMCs. The receptors derive from a man aged 50 to 59 in good health and CMV-seronegative. CDR3s include the opening cysteine and the closing phenylalanine or tryptophan. A D gene is named only where the DNA matches it firmly. Size is stated for part of the rows, as once, few or many counts, or as a class when the clone is expanded.

clone size,V gene,D gene,J gene,CDR3 DNA,CDR3 protein
NA,TRBV15,NA,TRBJ2-7,TGTGCCACCAGCACAGAAGGCAGGGGGCAGTACTTC,CATSTEGRGQYF
NA,TRBV9,TRBD1,TRBJ2-7,TGTGCCAGCAGCGGGACAGGGGCGGAAGAGCAGTACTTC,CASSGTGAEEQYF
few,TRBV5-4,NA,TRBJ1-6,TGTGCCAGCAGCCGAGGGGGAGAGTATAATTCACCCCTCCACTTT,CASSRGGEYNSPLHF
NA,TRBV30,NA,TRBJ1-3,TGTGCCTGGAGTGTAGGGGATGGAAACACCATATATTTT,CAWSVGDGNTIYF
NA,TRBV6-6,TRBD1,TRBJ2-7,TGTGCCAGCAGTACCGGGACAGCAAAATTCTACGAGCAGTACTTC,CASSTGTAKFYEQYF
NA,TRBV27,NA,TRBJ1-2,TGTGCCAGCACCGGGGGGGAGAGGGGTGGCTACACCTTC,CASTGGERGGYTF
NA,TRBV19,TRBD1,TRBJ2-7,TGTGCCAGTAGTCTGGGGACAGGGGGGAACTACGAGCAGTACTTC,CASSLGTGGNYEQYF
few,TRBV25-1,TRBD2,TRBJ2-7,TGTGCCAGCAGTGGCCTCGGGGGGAACTACGAGCAGTACTTC,CASSGLGGNYEQYF
NA,TRBV11-2,NA,TRBJ2-1,TGTGCCAGCAGCTTAAATAGCCTTCAGGGTGAGCAGTTCTTC,CASSLNSLQGEQFF
NA,TRBV12-5,TRBD1,TRBJ2-5,TGTGCTAGTGCCACCACTACACAGGGGTGGGAGACCCAGTACTTC,CASATTTQGWETQYF
few,TRBV5-1,NA,TRBJ1-2,TGCGCCAGCAGCTTGGAGCTGTCAGGCTTCGGCTACACCTTC,CASSLELSGFGYTF
few,TRBV7-8,TRBD2,TRBJ2-1,TGTGCCAGCAGCTTAGATGGGCATGGAGGACTAGCGGCCCTGAGCTCCTACAATGAGCAGTTCTTC,CASSLDGHGGLAALSSYNEQFF
few,TRBV27,TRBD2,TRBJ2-2,TGTGCCAGCTGCTCGAGCGGGAGTGCTTCCGGGGAGCTGTTTTTT,CASCSSGSASGELFF
NA,TRBV11-1,TRBD1,TRBJ1-2,TGTGCCAGCAGCTTGGGGACAGGGGACTATGGCTACACCTTC,CASSLGTGDYGYTF
NA,TRBV7-8,NA,TRBJ2-7,TGTGCCAGCAGCTTTGGCAGATCCTACGAGCAGTACTTC,CASSFGRSYEQYF
NA,TRBV11-3,NA,TRBJ2-1,TGTGCCAGCAGCTTATATGGGGACATAGGCACCAATGAGCAGTTCTTC,CASSLYGDIGTNEQFF
NA,TRBV2,NA,TRBJ2-5,TGTGCCAGCAGTAAGCTCGAGACAGGGACTGGGGAGACCCAGTACTTC,CASSKLETGTGETQYF
NA,TRBV27,NA,TRBJ1-4,TGTGCCAGCACCCCCAGAACTAATGAAAAACTGTTTTTT,CASTPRTNEKLFF
NA,TRBV6-5,TRBD1,TRBJ2-3,TGTGCCAGCAGTCTACAGGGGGTCGGCACAGATACGCAGTATTTT,CASSLQGVGTDTQYF
NA,TRBV6-5,NA,TRBJ2-7,TGTGCCAGCAGTTACCTCCCCAGCTCCTACGAGCAGTACTTC,CASSYLPSSYEQYF
NA,TRBV2,TRBD2,TRBJ2-3,TGTGCCAGCAAACCCAGGCTAGCGGGAGCAGATACGCAGTATTTT,CASKPRLAGADTQYF
NA,TRBV6-1,TRBD1,TRBJ1-1,TGTGCCAGCAGTGAGGACAGGTTTTACACTGAAGCTTTCTTT,CASSEDRFYTEAFF
few,TRBV2,NA,TRBJ1-1,TGTGCCAGCAGTGAAGAGGGTGGGCAGGGAGGTACTGAAGCTTTCTTT,CASSEEGGQGGTEAFF
few,TRBV6-6,NA,TRBJ1-4,TGTGCCAGCAGTTCCCGAGATAGCCCAACTAATGAAAAACTGTTTTTT,CASSSRDSPTNEKLFF
NA,TRBV28,NA,TRBJ1-5,TGTGCCAGCAAAAGCAGCAATCAGCCCCAGCATTTT,CASKSSNQPQHF
few,TRBV28,NA,TRBJ2-1,TGTGCCAGCGTCGGAGGATCCTACAATGAGCAGTTCTTC,CASVGGSYNEQFF
few,TRBV11-2,NA,TRBJ2-3,TGTGCCAGCAAGCTGCTCCATGCGCAGTATTTT,CASKLLHAQYF
NA,TRBV4-1,TRBD1,TRBJ1-2,TGCGCCAGCAGCCAAGAGCGAGACAGGGCGAAAGGCTACACCTTC,CASSQERDRAKGYTF
NA,TRBV25-1,NA,TRBJ1-2,TGTGCCAGCAGTGACGCGGCGGGTATCTATGGCTACACCTTC,CASSDAAGIYGYTF
few,TRBV28,TRBD1,TRBJ1-1,TGTGCCAACAGCCCTTTGGACAGGGTGAATACTGAAGCTTTCTTT,CANSPLDRVNTEAFF